Following are 11 T cell receptor beta chains from one sample sequenced in a study of blood T cells in healthy people across ages. A J-beta primer mix and a sample-barcoded 5' primer were used in a second PCR of roughly 6 to 12 cycles. TCRdb re-called the 5' RACE reads with MiXCR, one entry per CDR3 protein. This table has hundreds of thousands of distinct CDR3 sequences, roughly 41% appearing once. Sequenced sample: blood. These receptors were taken from a man aged 80 or over in good health.

The table lists this clonotype with a few counts. The CDR3 region is CAWSWTALETQYF. CDR3 nucleotides: TGTGCCTGGAGCTGGACAGCCCTTGAGACCCAGTACTTC. The chain recombines TRBV30 with TRBJ2-5; D possibly corresponds to TRBD1 (6 bases). Trimming took off 3 bases at V and 5 bases at J, with 13 bases between the two ends. The CDR3 is made up of 13 amino acids. Per the germline V gene, CDR1 is GTSNPN and CDR2 is SVGIG (reference sequence).

The J gene is TRBJ2-5, the V gene TRBV11-3, with 10 nucleotides matching TRBD1. V gave up 1 base and J gave up 7 bases; unmatched junction bases: 12. Germline V gives CDR1 SGHNT, CDR2 YENEEA. The CDR3 totals 17 residues. The CDR3 nucleotides are TGTGCCAGCAGCTTAGCCCCCCCTAGACAGGGGGCAAGGACCCAGTACTTC. This sequence encodes CASSLAPPRQGARTQYF.

Regarding this clonotype: Since a much larger clone is just one base distant, this may be a read error. The chain carries TRBV4-1 and TRBJ2-3; 12 bases align to TRBD2. The CDR3 sequence is 16 residues long. V dropped 4 bases and J dropped 4; count of bases not matched to a gene: 6. In germline, CDR1 is MGHRA, CDR2 YSYEKL. CDR3 loop: CASSRLAGDPPDTQYF. CDR3 DNA: TGCGCCAGCAGCCGACTAGCGGGGGACCCCCCAGATACGCAGTATTTT.

The chain employs TRBV2 and TRBJ1-2, with D perhaps matching TRBD1 (5 bases). Trimming pared 0 bases from V and 8 bases from J, leaving 7 bases between. The CDR3 totals 12 residues. Germline lookup yields CDR1 SNHLY and CDR2 FYNNEI. This CDR3 is CASSEARDGYTF. In DNA form, the CDR3 reads TGTGCCAGCAGTGAAGCCAGGGACGGCTACACCTTC.

This clonotype was seen ten or more times. The genes are TRBV5-1 and TRBJ1-2; D is unclear. Trimming pared 0 bases from V and 8 bases from J, leaving 14 bases between. Germline-derived CDR1 and CDR2 are SGHRS and YFSETQ. CDR3 length: 14 residues. The CDR3 bases are TGCGCCAGCAGCTTGGGGGAGAGCGCGGGCGGCTACACCTTC. This sequence encodes CASSLGESAGGYTF.

V gene TRBV5-4 combines with J gene TRBJ2-5; 15 bases are a match to TRBD2. CDR3 length: 15 amino acids. V shed 4 bases, J shed 11 bases, and the junction held 9 bases outside the gene matches. The germline gives CDR1 SGHNT, CDR2 YYREEE (reference sequence). DNA for the CDR3: TGTGCCAGCAGCCGGACTAGCGGGAGGGCGGATGAGCAGTACTTC. Its translation is CASSRTSGRADEQYF. The whole variable domain, filled in from reference TRBV5-4 and TRBJ2-5, reads ETGVTQSPTHLIKTRGQQVTLRCSSQSGHNTVSWYQQALGQGPQFIFQYYREEENGRGNFPPRFSGLQFPNYSSELNVNALELDDSALYLCASSRTSGRADEQYFGPGTRLLVL.

The chain recombines TRBV5-5 with TRBJ2-7; a weak D match, TRBD2 (5 bases). The V gene lost 4 bases and the J gene lost 0 bases, with 17 bases spanning the gap. Germline V gene sequence: CDR1 SGHKS, CDR2 YYEKEE (reference sequence). The CDR3 consists of 16 residues. CDR3 amino acids: CASSLATGYYSYEQYF. For the CDR3, the DNA is TGTGCCAGCAGCCTGGCCACGGGGTATTACTCCTACGAGCAGTACTTC.

This clonotype appeared once. As the CDR3 is not closed by the conserved phenylalanine or tryptophan, this likely results from a read error. The rearrangement joins TRBV7-9 to TRBJ2-1; 8 bases align to TRBD1. V dropped 5 bases and J dropped 4; count of bases not matched to a gene: 1. CDR1 SEHNR and CDR2 FQNEAQ come from the germline V gene (reference sequence). This CDR3 has 13 residues. CDR3 in amino acids: CASSRTGYNEQFI. CDR3 sequence (DNA): TGTGCCAGCAGCCGGACAGGGTACAATGAGCAGTTCATC.

The chain employs TRBV4-3 and TRBJ1-1; D is ambiguous. V was trimmed by 0 bases and J by 8 bases, leaving 7 bases between them. CDR1 LGHNA and CDR2 YSLEER come from the germline V gene. This CDR3 is 12 amino acids long. As DNA, the CDR3 is TGCGCCAGCAGCCAAGATAGGAAGGAAGCTTTCTTT. Translating it yields CASSQDRKEAFF.

Only one count was recorded for this clonotype. The V and J genes are TRBV6-5 and TRBJ2-1; 10 bases align to TRBD2. Germline values: CDR1 MNHEY, CDR2 SVGAGI. The CDR3 runs to 15 residues. Germline trimming cut 7 bases from V and 8 bases from J; bases unmatched to any gene: 11. CDR3 sequence reads: CASNYMLAGDYEQFF. The CDR3, as DNA: TGTGCCAGCAATTATATGCTAGCGGGAGACTATGAGCAGTTCTTC.

V and J are TRBV28 and TRBJ1-1; D uncertain. Germline V gives CDR1 MDHEN, CDR2 SYDVKM. The CDR3 is made up of 14 amino acids. V gave up 4 bases and J gave up 9 bases, with 18 bases separating them. The CDR3, as DNA: TGTGCCAGCAGTTCAGAGACCCCCGGAATGAAAGCTTTCTTT. It specifies CASSSETPGMKAFF.